Listed below are T cell receptor beta chains from one sample, sequenced in a study of blood T cell repertoires in COVID-19. The data were produced by immunoSEQ multiplex PCR, yet TCRdb's version contains in-frame clones alone and is incomplete. This repertoire shows around 170,000 clones, around nine tenths found once; its top ten account for 0.45% to 0.6%. Sequenced input: peripheral blood. Receptors were obtained from a man in his 60s with COVID-19, enrolled during active disease. CDR3s include the opening cysteine and the closing phenylalanine or tryptophan. Fields, in order: J gene, V gene, D gene, clone size, CDR3 protein, CDR3 DNA. D genes are given only for firm matches. Only some rows state a clone size, as once, few, many or a class for expanded clones.

J: TRBJ2-7
V: TRBV15
D: -
size: -
CDR3: CATSRGRDSYEQYF
DNA: TGTGCCACCAGCAGAGGGCGGGACTCCTACGAGCAGTACTTC

J: TRBJ2-5
V: TRBV6-6
D: -
size: -
CDR3: CASSYQERDLGKYF
DNA: TGTGCCAGCAGTTACCAAGAACGGGATCTAGGGAAGTACTTC

J: TRBJ2-7
V: TRBV5-8
D: TRBD1
size: -
CDR3: CASSLAGGSYEWQYF
DNA: TGTGCCAGCAGCTTGGCAGGGGGATCCTACGAGTGGCAGTACTTC

J: TRBJ1-4
V: TRBV11-3
D: -
size: -
CDR3: CASSLPLEKLFF
DNA: TGTGCCAGCAGCTTACCCCTCGAAAAACTGTTTTTT

J: TRBJ2-3
V: TRBV7-9
D: TRBD2
size: -
CDR3: CASSLAAAGVTQYF
DNA: TGTGCCAGCAGCTTAGCTGCAGCGGGGGTCACGCAGTATTTT

J: TRBJ1-3
V: TRBV11-3
D: -
size: -
CDR3: CASSPGSWAGNTIYF
DNA: TGTGCCAGCAGCCCGGGTTCGTGGGCTGGAAACACCATATATTTT

J: TRBJ2-1
V: TRBV30
D: TRBD2
size: -
CDR3: CAWSARGTSGRTSYNEQFF
DNA: TGTGCCTGGAGTGCCAGGGGGACTAGCGGGCGTACCTCCTACAATGAGCAGTTCTTC

J: TRBJ2-3
V: TRBV3-1/TRBV3-2
D: TRBD2
size: -
CDR3: CASRAGGSTDTQYF
DNA: TGTGCCAGCAGAGCGGGGGGTAGCACAGATACGCAGTATTTT

J: TRBJ1-5
V: TRBV4-3
D: -
size: -
CDR3: CASSQEAGAGYSNQPQHF
DNA: TGCGCCAGCAGCCAAGAAGCAGGGGCTGGATATAGCAATCAGCCCCAGCATTTT

J: TRBJ1-4
V: TRBV2
D: -
size: few
CDR3: CASSEAYRLSKEKLFF
DNA: TGTGCCAGCAGTGAAGCCTACAGGTTAAGTAAAGAAAAACTGTTTTTT

J: TRBJ1-4
V: TRBV9
D: -
size: -
CDR3: CASSPRSTNEKLFF
DNA: TGTGCCAGCAGCCCCAGGTCAACTAATGAAAAACTGTTTTTT

J: TRBJ2-2
V: TRBV7-9
D: -
size: once
CDR3: CASSLGTNTGELFF
DNA: TGTGCCAGCAGCTTAGGTACGAACACCGGGGAGCTGTTTTTT

J: TRBJ2-3
V: TRBV6-6
D: TRBD1
size: -
CDR3: CASRAGTGGTDTQYF
DNA: TGTGCCAGCAGAGCCGGGACAGGGGGCACAGATACGCAGTATTTT

J: TRBJ1-5
V: TRBV28
D: -
size: -
CDR3: CASSLASQPQHF
DNA: TGTGCCAGCAGTTTAGCGAGTCAGCCCCAGCATTTT

J: TRBJ1-1
V: TRBV3-1/TRBV3-2
D: -
size: -
CDR3: CALQNRNFNTEAFF
DNA: TGTGCCCTCCAAAACAGGAATTTTAACACTGAAGCTTTCTTT

J: TRBJ2-1
V: TRBV7-2
D: TRBD2
size: few
CDR3: CASSLTSGVSYNEQFF
DNA: TGTGCCAGCAGCTTAACTAGCGGGGTTTCCTACAATGAGCAGTTCTTC

J: TRBJ1-5
V: TRBV13
D: -
size: -
CDR3: CASSLGAGQGQPQHF
DNA: TGTGCCAGCAGCTTAGGGGCAGGCCAGGGCCAGCCCCAGCATTTT

J: TRBJ2-7
V: TRBV3-1/TRBV3-2
D: -
size: -
CDR3: CASSQERAVSYEQYF
DNA: TGTGCCAGCAGCCAAGAGAGAGCGGTCTCCTACGAGCAGTACTTC

J: TRBJ1-1
V: TRBV18
D: -
size: -
CDR3: CASSHRETEAFF
DNA: TGTGCCAGCTCACACAGGGAAACTGAAGCTTTCTTT

J: TRBJ1-1
V: TRBV28
D: -
size: -
CDR3: CASRPQGYTEAFF
DNA: TGTGCCAGCAGACCTCAGGGCTACACTGAAGCTTTCTTT

J: TRBJ2-1
V: TRBV20-1
D: TRBD2
size: -
CDR3: CSASLAGGTSNEQFF
DNA: TGCAGTGCTAGTCTAGCGGGGGGAACATCCAATGAGCAGTTCTTC

J: TRBJ2-7
V: TRBV10-3
D: TRBD1
size: once
CDR3: CAISESITGTGYEQYF
DNA: TGTGCCATCAGTGAGTCGATTACAGGGACAGGCTACGAGCAGTACTTC

J: TRBJ1-1
V: TRBV19
D: TRBD1
size: once
CDR3: CASRRDRGLTEAFF
DNA: TGTGCCAGTAGAAGAGACAGGGGGCTGACTGAAGCTTTCTTT

J: TRBJ1-5
V: TRBV7-6
D: -
size: -
CDR3: CASSLVRGSQPQHF
DNA: TGTGCCAGCAGCTTAGTACGGGGGAGTCAGCCCCAGCATTTT

J: TRBJ1-2
V: TRBV11-2
D: -
size: -
CDR3: CASSTRQVPSEGYTF
DNA: TGTGCCAGCAGCACCAGACAGGTGCCTTCTGAGGGCTACACCTTC

J: TRBJ1-4
V: TRBV18
D: -
size: -
CDR3: CASSPQGYEKLFF
DNA: TGTGCCAGCTCACCACAGGGGTATGAAAAACTGTTTTTT

J: TRBJ1-1
V: TRBV7-9
D: TRBD1
size: -
CDR3: CASRDRGSANTEAFF
DNA: TGTGCCAGCAGGGACAGGGGATCGGCGAACACTGAAGCTTTCTTT

J: TRBJ2-7
V: TRBV7-9
D: TRBD1
size: few
CDR3: CASTPQGARREQYF
DNA: TGTGCCAGCACCCCTCAGGGGGCAAGGAGGGAGCAGTACTTC

J: TRBJ1-3
V: TRBV11-2
D: -
size: -
CDR3: CASSSRRESSGNTIYF
DNA: TGTGCCAGCAGCAGCAGGCGAGAAAGCTCTGGAAACACCATATATTTT

J: TRBJ2-5
V: TRBV5-1
D: TRBD1
size: -
CDR3: CASSSYGTGQETQYF
DNA: TGCGCCAGCAGCTCGTATGGGACAGGCCAAGAGACCCAGTACTTC

J: TRBJ2-3
V: TRBV9
D: TRBD2
size: -
CDR3: CASSPGTSGGSSTDTQYF
DNA: TGTGCCAGCAGCCCAGGGACTAGCGGGGGGTCTAGCACAGATACGCAGTATTTT

J: TRBJ1-2
V: TRBV5-1
D: TRBD1
size: -
CDR3: CASSRQGSGYTF
DNA: TGCGCCAGCAGCCGACAGGGATCTGGCTACACCTTC